This T cell receptor (beta chain) was observed in a study of cytomegalovirus exposure and HLA in healthy donors. Regarding the study as a whole: Confirmation in vitro established that a few CMV-associated chains were specific for CMV antigens.

Each donor was healthy, and each was a bone marrow donor. 60 Vbeta and 13 Jbeta primers were used in PCR. Here immunoSEQ multiplex PCR was the method, and the copy in TCRdb shows in-frame clones only, minus some. The sample comprises more than 110,000 clones, 80% of which are singletons, and about 5% rests with the top ten. As to this clone: Its specificity is not known.

The sequence came from a male donor in good health and CMV-seronegative. Input material: PBMCs.

DNA for the CDR3: TGTGCCAGCAGCGCGGCCGGGACAGGGGGCCTTTCACCCCTCCACTTT. This sequence encodes CASSAAGTGGLSPLHF. The chain carries TRBV5-4 and TRBJ1-6; TRBD1 matches 12 bases. CDR3 length: 16 amino acids. Losses at the gene ends were 4 bases for V and 9 bases for J; bases not matched to a gene: 8. Germline CDR1 is SGHNT and CDR2 is YYREEE (reference sequence).